The sequence of this TCR beta chain was determined in a study of cytomegalovirus exposure and HLA in healthy donors. CDR3 length: 15 residues. V was shortened by 2 bases and J by 5 bases, with 16 bases between the two germline ends. Per the germline V gene, CDR1 is SGHDT and CDR2 is YYEEEE. PCR involved 60 Vbeta and 13 Jbeta primers. The data were produced by immunoSEQ multiplex PCR, yet TCRdb's version contains in-frame clones alone and is incomplete. This repertoire shows more than 90,000 clones, over 65% found once; its top ten account for less than 0.95%. This rearrangement joins TRBV5-6 to TRBJ1-1, with a possible D match to TRBD1 (5 bases). This receptor was identified in a woman aged 55-69 years in good health and CMV-seronegative. The sequencing sample was made of PBMCs. CDR3 in DNA: TGTGCCAGCAGCTTATTACCCAGGGTTTTTACTGAAGCTTTCTTT. This encodes CASSLLPRVFTEAFF. The full variable domain, rest sourced from reference TRBV5-6 and TRBJ1-1, is DAGVTQSPTHLIKTRGQQVTLRCSPKSGHDTVSWYQQALGQGPQFIFQYYEEEERQRGNFPDRFSGHQFPNYSSELNVNALLLGDSALYLCASSLLPRVFTEAFFGQGTRLTVV.